This T cell receptor beta chain was captured by sequencing in a study of control samples from healthy donors and cancer patients. The repertoire was sequenced with immunoSEQ multiplex PCR; TCRdb's copy has only in-frame clones and lacks some. The sample contains about 120,000 clones, over 90% of which appear only once. The trim removed 5 bases at V and 3 bases at J, leaving 3 bases unmatched. The CDR3 spans 13 residues. Material: blood. This TCR was sampled from a man aged 30 to 39 in good health. This chain uses TRBV12-3 or TRBV12-4 with TRBJ1-1; the match to TRBD1 covers 7 bases. The DNA of the CDR3 is TGTGCCAGCAGTCCGACAGGGTACACTGAAGCTTTCTTT. Protein: CASSPTGYTEAFF.